Detailed here is one TCR beta chain. Its target is unknown. PCR was performed a second time for 7 to 11 cycles using a sample-barcoded 5' primer and a J-beta primer mix. TCRdb called the 5' RACE reads again in MiXCR, with one record for every CDR3 protein. This sample has approximately 690,000 distinct CDR3 sequences, with under 65% found just once. This record belongs to a study of blood T cells in healthy people across ages. CDR1 and CDR2 from the germline V gene are SGHRS and YFSETQ. The germline V and J ends were trimmed by 0 bases and 2 bases, with 14 bases remaining between them. The CDR3 has 16 amino acids. Study-wide points: Per million T cells, the diversity of TCR beta decreased roughly linearly as age advanced.

This rearrangement joins TRBV5-1 to TRBJ1-2; no firm D call. The clonotype comes from a man in his fifties or sixties in good health. Sequencing was done on a sample of blood. The CDR3 DNA sequence: TGCGCCAGCAGCTTGGCCGGCAGGCCGGGGAACTATGGCTACACCTTC. Protein product: CASSLAGRPGNYGYTF.